These 6 T cell receptor beta chains share one sample of origin, sequenced in a study of T-cell reconstitution after alpha-beta-depleted transplantation in children. What these receptors recognize is not known. Study findings and constraints: One year after transplant, T-cell counts and diversity came mostly from newly produced T cells.

Unique molecular identifiers were built into the TCRbeta library. TCRdb reprocessed the PCR reads with MiXCR, giving one entry per CDR3 protein. The sample shows 330,000 or so distinct CDR3 sequences, roughly 7.8% of them seen only once. Specimen: peripheral blood, collected 360 days after TCRalphabeta/CD19-depleted stem cell transplant. The receptors were sampled from a female patient aged 2 to 10 who had a stem cell transplant for Fanconi anemia, so the T cells may come from the graft donor.

The chain has TRBV28 and TRBJ1-2, with TRBD1 as a possible D gene (5 bases). The CDR3 is 13 residues long. V lost 6 bases and J 8 bases, leaving 16 bases between the germline ends. Per germline, CDR1 MDHEN and CDR2 SYDVKM. CDR3 amino acids: CASSFAGPVGYTF. The CDR3 region has the DNA TGTGCCAGCAGCTTTGCGGGGCCGGTCGGCTACACCTTC.

Many counts were recorded for this clonotype. This sequence joins TRBV7-3 and TRBJ2-1, with 9 nucleotides matching TRBD2. Germline trimming cut 5 bases from V and 9 bases from J; bases unmatched to any gene: 2. The CDR3 is made up of 12 amino acids. Germline values: CDR1 SGHTA, CDR2 FQGTGA. CDR3 in amino acids: CASSTTSGEQFF. The CDR3 DNA follows: TGTGCCAGCAGCACGACTAGCGGTGAGCAGTTCTTC. The full variable domain, completed using reference TRBV7-3 and TRBJ2-1, is GAGVSQTPSNKVTEKGKYVELRCDPISGHTALYWYRQSLGQGPEFLIYFQGTGAADDSGLPNDRFFAVRPEGSVSTLKIQRTERGDSAVYLCASSTTSGEQFFGPGTRLTVL.

The rearrangement joins TRBV3-1 to TRBJ1-4; D ambiguous. Deletions cut 5 bases from V and 7 bases from J, with 17 bases between. CDR1 and CDR2 from the germline V gene are LGHDT and YNNKEL (reference sequence). This CDR3 is built from 15 residues. CDR3 bases: TGTGCCAGCAGCTCAAGGTCCGACAATGCTGAAAAACTGTTTTTT. Residues: CASSSRSDNAEKLFF.

This chain links TRBV6-5 with TRBJ1-1, with D possibly TRBD1 on 6 matching bases. Trimming stripped 1 base from V and 4 bases from J, with 22 bases between. Germline V gene data show CDR1 as MNHEY and CDR2 as SVGAGI. This CDR3 region has 18 residues. Here the CDR3 reads CASSYFVNPNRAATEAFF. CDR3 DNA: TGTGCCAGCAGTTACTTCGTCAACCCTAACAGGGCGGCCACTGAAGCTTTCTTT.

This clonotype has ten or more counts. This chain uses TRBV28 with TRBJ2-3; D is undetermined. The CDR3 has 13 amino acids. CDR1 is MDHEN and CDR2 is SYDVKM in the germline V gene. V was shortened by 1 base and J by 1 base, with 3 bases between the two germline ends. The CDR3 bases are TGTGCCAGCAGTTTATTTGGCACAGATACGCAGTATTTT. This gives the protein CASSLFGTDTQYF.

This clonotype occurred many times. This sequence joins TRBV29-1 and TRBJ2-3, with 9 bases identical to TRBD2. The germline CDR1 and CDR2 sequences are SQVTM and ANQGSEA. J lost 2 bases, V lost 4 bases, and 7 bases had no gene match. This CDR3 has 15 residues. The CDR3 is CSVGGAGGLTDTQYF. CDR3 in DNA: TGCAGCGTTGGGGGAGCGGGGGGACTCACAGATACGCAGTATTTT.